The rows below give T cell receptor beta chains drawn from one sample of a study of blood T cell repertoires in COVID-19. This table comes from immunoSEQ multiplex PCR, and its TCRdb copy is limited to in-frame clones, with some not included. Here the sample spans around 140,000 clones, approximately 84% being singletons. Input material: peripheral blood. Receptors originate from an elderly woman with acute or convalescent COVID-19. Both conserved end residues are part of each CDR3. Each record gives: CDR3 DNA, CDR3 protein, clone size, J gene, V gene, D gene. A D gene is named only where the DNA matches it firmly. Expanded clones get a size class; other rows say once, few or many, or leave the size out.

TGTGCCAGCAGCCAGTTGCCCAGGGGGATGAACACTGAAGCTTTCTTT	CASSQLPRGMNTEAFF	few	TRBJ1-1	TRBV27	TRBD1
TGTGCCAGCAGCTGGGTTCCCCAGGGTGAGCAGTTCTTC	CASSWVPQGEQFF	.	TRBJ2-1	TRBV7-9	.
TGTGCTAGTGGTTTGGCTTCACAGGAGAACACTGAAGCTTTCTTT	CASGLASQENTEAFF	.	TRBJ1-1	TRBV12-5	.
TGTGCCAGCAGCAAGGAGGGACAGAGGAACACCGGGGAGCTGTTTTTT	CASSKEGQRNTGELFF	.	TRBJ2-2	TRBV2	.
TGTGCCAGCAGCCCCCAACGGACAGGGAATGAGCAGTTCTTC	CASSPQRTGNEQFF	.	TRBJ2-1	TRBV9	TRBD1
TGTGCCAGCAGTCCGGACAGGGGGCAGTTGCAGTACTTC	CASSPDRGQLQYF	.	TRBJ2-7	TRBV6-5	TRBD1
TGTGCCAGCAGTTCCGGAAGACTAGTACGGGGAACAGATACGCAGTATTTT	CASSSGRLVRGTDTQYF	.	TRBJ2-3	TRBV27	.
TGTGCCAGTAGTATGTTAAACAGAATCTATGGCTACACCTTC	CASSMLNRIYGYTF	.	TRBJ1-2	TRBV19	.
TGCGCCAGCAGTGTCCGGACTAGCGGGAGAAACACCGGGGAGCTGTTTTTT	CASSVRTSGRNTGELFF	.	TRBJ2-2	TRBV23-1	TRBD2
TGTGCCAGCTCAGTTCAGACAGGGAACACTGAAGCTTTCTTT	CASSVQTGNTEAFF	few	TRBJ1-1	TRBV18	.
TGTGCCAGCAGCTTGTTGTCGGGGGATTCCTACGAGCAGTACTTC	CASSLLSGDSYEQYF	.	TRBJ2-7	TRBV5-6	.
TGCGCCAGCAGAACCCGGGACATTGGCTATTCACCCCTCCACTTT	CASRTRDIGYSPLHF	.	TRBJ1-6	TRBV5-1	.
TGTGCCAGCAGCCAAATCTCCGGGACAGCTTACAATGAGCAGTTCTTC	CASSQISGTAYNEQFF	few	TRBJ2-1	TRBV7-9	TRBD1
TGCGCCAGCAGCTTGGGACTAGCGGGAGGGATCGTTATTTACAATGAGCAGTTCTTC	CASSLGLAGGIVIYNEQFF	.	TRBJ2-1	TRBV5-1	TRBD2
TGTGCCAGCTCACCACCGGCCCGGGGCACTGAAGCTTTCTTT	CASSPPARGTEAFF	.	TRBJ1-1	TRBV18	.
TGTGCCAGCAGCCCTACATCCTCAGGGGCTGAAGCTTTCTTT	CASSPTSSGAEAFF	.	TRBJ1-1	TRBV7-9	.
TGTGCCAGCAGTGAAGTTCGGGGGGCTAATGAAAAACTGTTTTTT	CASSEVRGANEKLFF	once	TRBJ1-4	TRBV6-1	.
TGTGCCACCAGCATCCGTTTGGCGGGGAATAATTCACCCCTCCACTTT	CATSIRLAGNNSPLHF	.	TRBJ1-6	TRBV15	.
TGTGCCAGCAGCCAAAGTAGGGGGGGACTAGCCAAAAACATTCAGTACTTC	CASSQSRGGLAKNIQYF	.	TRBJ2-4	TRBV3-1/TRBV3-2	.
TGTGCCAGCAGGGGACTAGCGGGAGACTACGAGCAGTACTTC	CASRGLAGDYEQYF	few	TRBJ2-7	TRBV2	TRBD2
TGTGCCAGCAGTACGGACCGGGACTATCGTCGTGAGCAGTTCTTC	CASSTDRDYRREQFF	.	TRBJ2-1	TRBV6-5	TRBD2
TGTGCCAGCAGCTTGGGGACTAGCGGTGAAGAGACCCAGTACTTC	CASSLGTSGEETQYF	.	TRBJ2-5	TRBV11-3	TRBD2
TGTGCCAGCAGCGGGACAGTTACCTACGAGCAGTACTTC	CASSGTVTYEQYF	.	TRBJ2-7	TRBV5-6	TRBD1
TGTGCCATCAGTGAGTTCGGACAGGGGAACTATGGCTACACCTTC	CAISEFGQGNYGYTF	.	TRBJ1-2	TRBV10-3	TRBD1
TGTGCCAGCACCCCGGGACAAGGCACAGATACGCAGTATTTT	CASTPGQGTDTQYF	.	TRBJ2-3	TRBV7-2	.
TGTGCCAGCAGCTTAGTGGCGGTCGGAGGGACTGAAGCTTTCTTT	CASSLVAVGGTEAFF	once	TRBJ1-1	TRBV7-6	.
TGTGCCAGCAGCTCATACAGGGACAATTCACCCCTCCACTTT	CASSSYRDNSPLHF	.	TRBJ1-6	TRBV7-9	.
TGTGCCAGCAGCCAAGATCCAAGACAGGCCTACGAGCAGTACTTC	CASSQDPRQAYEQYF	.	TRBJ2-7	TRBV3-1/TRBV3-2	.
TGTGCCAGCTCACCTACAGGGTTTGGGAACACCATATATTTT	CASSPTGFGNTIYF	.	TRBJ1-3	TRBV18	.
TGCGCCAGCAGGCCGGGACACAACACCGGGGAGCTGTTTTTT	CASRPGHNTGELFF	once	TRBJ2-2	TRBV10-2	.
TGCAGTGCTAGTCCCCGGGGGGTCGAGCAGTACTTC	CSASPRGVEQYF	.	TRBJ2-7	TRBV20-1	TRBD2
TGTGCCAGCAGCACACGGGCACAGGGCCCGCAGTTCTTC	CASSTRAQGPQFF	.	TRBJ2-1	TRBV7-2	.
TGTGCCAGCACCCTTTGGGCCCCCGCAGATACGCAGTATTTT	CASTLWAPADTQYF	.	TRBJ2-3	TRBV25-1	.
TGTGCCAGCTCACCACCCATGAACACTGAAGCTTTCTTT	CASSPPMNTEAFF	.	TRBJ1-1	TRBV18	.
TGTGCCAGTAGTATACGCGTCGGGGGGGCTGAAGCTTTCTTT	CASSIRVGGAEAFF	.	TRBJ1-1	TRBV19	.
TGTGCCAGCTCCCTACAGCCAACTAATGAAAAACTGTTTTTT	CASSLQPTNEKLFF	.	TRBJ1-4	TRBV2	.
TGTGCCAGTAGTATGCCGGGACAGGGACCTCAAGAGACCCAGTACTTC	CASSMPGQGPQETQYF	.	TRBJ2-5	TRBV19	TRBD1
TGTGCCAGCAGCTCGACTAGCGGGAGCAATGAGCAGTTCTTC	CASSSTSGSNEQFF	.	TRBJ2-1	TRBV7-9	TRBD2
TGTGCCAGCAGCTCCCGACTTAACTCCTACAATGAGCAGTTCTTC	CASSSRLNSYNEQFF	once	TRBJ2-1	TRBV11-2	.
TGTGCCAGCAGTTACCTTCTGGGACAGAAGAACACTGAAGCTTTCTTT	CASSYLLGQKNTEAFF	.	TRBJ1-1	TRBV6-5	TRBD1
TGCGCCAGCAGTACTAGCGGGCCCTACAATGAGCAGTTCTTC	CASSTSGPYNEQFF	.	TRBJ2-1	TRBV10-2	TRBD2
TGTGCCAGCAGCGCAGCCCCTATAGCGGCAGATACGCAGTATTTT	CASSAAPIAADTQYF	.	TRBJ2-3	TRBV9	.